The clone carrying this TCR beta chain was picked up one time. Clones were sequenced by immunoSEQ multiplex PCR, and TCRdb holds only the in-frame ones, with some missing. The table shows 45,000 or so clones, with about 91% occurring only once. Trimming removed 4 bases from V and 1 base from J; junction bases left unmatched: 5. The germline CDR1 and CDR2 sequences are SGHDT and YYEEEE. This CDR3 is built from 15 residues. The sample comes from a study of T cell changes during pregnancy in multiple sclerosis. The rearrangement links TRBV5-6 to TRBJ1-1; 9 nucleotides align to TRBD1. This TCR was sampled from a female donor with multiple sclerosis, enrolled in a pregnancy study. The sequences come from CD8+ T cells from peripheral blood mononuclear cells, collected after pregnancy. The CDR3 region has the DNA TGTGCCAGCAGCCATTGGGGACAGGGGAACACTGAAGCTTTCTTT. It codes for CASSHWGQGNTEAFF.